The clone carrying this TCR beta chain showed up just a few times. The antigen remains unidentified. Data came from immunoSEQ multiplex PCR; TCRdb stores just in-frame clones and leaves some out. The table has hundreds of thousands of clones, 85% to 95% seen once. Naive CD8 cells lacked CD45RO and underwent positive selection for CCR7, leaving out terminally differentiated effector memory CD45RA+ cells. This entry belongs to a study of shared clonotypes between healthy human individuals. The study's findings and limits: At large depth, rarefaction still showed sorted-subset sequencing to be incomplete. The donor pool, a small one, limited the genetic and exposure-history diversity represented. The sharing of 4.5% to 5.5% of naive CD4 clonotypes was seen across a few donors. Non-shared clonotypes were found to have lower generation probabilities than the clonotypes that were shared by all four of the sorted-subset donors.

This receptor was obtained from a man in his thirties or forties in good health. The sequenced material came from naive CD8+ T cells sorted from blood.

Written as DNA, the CDR3 is TGTGCCACTTGGGCCCTAGTCCGGGAGACCCAGTACTTC. This codes for CATWALVRETQYF. This sequence joins TRBV2 and TRBJ2-5; D unresolved. Germline V gene lookup returns CDR1 SNHLY and CDR2 FYNNEI. Trimming cost V 10 bases and J 5 bases, with 17 bases left between them. The CDR3 is made up of 13 amino acids.